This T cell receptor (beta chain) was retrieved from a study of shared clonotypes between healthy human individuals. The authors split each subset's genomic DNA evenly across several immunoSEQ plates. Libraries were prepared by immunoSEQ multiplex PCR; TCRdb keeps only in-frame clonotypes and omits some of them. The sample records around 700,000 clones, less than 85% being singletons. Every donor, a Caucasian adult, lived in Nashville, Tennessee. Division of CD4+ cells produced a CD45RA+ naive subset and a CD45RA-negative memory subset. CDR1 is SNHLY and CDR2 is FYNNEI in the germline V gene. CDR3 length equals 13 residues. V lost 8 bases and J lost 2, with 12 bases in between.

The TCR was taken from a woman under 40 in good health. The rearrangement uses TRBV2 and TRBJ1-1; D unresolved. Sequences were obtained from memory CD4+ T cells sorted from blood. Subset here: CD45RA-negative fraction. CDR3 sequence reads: CASWSSENTEAFF. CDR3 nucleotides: TGTGCCAGCTGGTCCTCAGAAAACACTGAAGCTTTCTTT. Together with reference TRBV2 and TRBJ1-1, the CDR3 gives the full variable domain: EPEVTQTPSHQVTQMGQEVILRCVPISNHLYFYWYRQILGQKVEFLVSFYNNEISEKSEIFDDQFSVERPDGSNFTLKIRSTKLEDSAMYFCASWSSENTEAFFGQGTRLTVV.